The 26 T cell receptor beta chains listed next were all sequenced from one sample in a study of siplizumab effects on memory and regulatory T cells. Sequenced by immunoSEQ multiplex PCR; TCRdb stores in-frame clones only, minus some. The sample records 95,000 to 100,000 clones, over 90% being singletons. Sample: non-Treg CD4+ T cells sorted from blood. These receptors were collected from a human donor in good health.

Only a few counts were recorded for this clone. The chain links TRBV5-6 to TRBJ1-2; possibly TRBD1 for D (6 bases). Germline CDR1 reads SGHDT; CDR2 reads YYEEEE. The CDR3 runs 15 residues. The germline V and J ends were trimmed by 0 bases and 8 bases, with 17 bases remaining between them. DNA for the CDR3: TGTGCCAGCAGCTTGGTTACAGGGCCAGGAACGGGCTACACCTTC. Its translation: CASSLVTGPGTGYTF.

This chain uses TRBV7-2 with TRBJ2-3; D not certain. Germline V gene data show CDR1 as SGHTA and CDR2 as FQGNSA. The germline V and J ends were trimmed by 2 bases and 5 bases, with 8 bases remaining between them. CDR3 length: 13 residues. The CDR3 sequence is CASSLLDGDTQYF. CDR3 nucleotide sequence: TGTGCCAGCAGCTTACTGGACGGAGATACGCAGTATTTT. Full variable domain (remainder filled in from reference TRBV7-2 and TRBJ2-3): GAGVSQSPSNKVTEKGKDVELRCDPISGHTALYWYRQSLGQGLEFLIYFQGNSAPDKSGLPSDRFSAERTGGSVSTLTIQRTQQEDSAVYLCASSLLDGDTQYFGPGTRLTVL.

The rearrangement links TRBV5-3 to TRBJ2-1; tentatively, D is TRBD1 or TRBD2 (5 bases each). TRBV5-3 falls under the ORF class, with uncertain function. The V end was cut by 4 bases, the J end by 3 bases, with 20 bases between. This CDR3 has 17 amino acids. The CDR3 loop reads CARSPGTGDPNYNEQFF. CDR3 sequence (DNA): TGTGCCAGAAGCCCCGGGACCGGGGATCCCAACTACAATGAGCAGTTCTTC.

The rearrangement uses TRBV4-1 and TRBJ1-3; 8 bases line up with TRBD1. CDR1 is MGHRA and CDR2 is YSYEKL in the germline V gene. With V trimmed by 1 base and J by 4 bases, 6 bases remained unmatched. The CDR3 length is 16 residues. This chain's CDR3 is CASSQGLRDRGNTIYF. The CDR3, as DNA: TGCGCCAGCAGCCAAGGTCTTAGGGACAGGGGAAACACCATATATTTT.

The chain couples TRBV18 to TRBJ1-2; no definite D call. Germline values: CDR1 KGHSH, CDR2 LQKENI. Trimming took 2 bases from V and 7 from J, leaving 17 bases between them. CDR3 length equals 15 residues. CDR3 nucleotides: TGTGCCAGCTCACCAGGAACAGAAGGTTATGGTGGCTACACCTTC. This gives the protein CASSPGTEGYGGYTF.

The chain couples TRBV5-4 to TRBJ2-1; 11 positions agree with TRBD2. The germline V gene encodes CDR1 SGHNT and CDR2 YYREEE (reference sequence). This CDR3 comprises 18 residues. The trim removed 4 bases at V and 5 bases at J, leaving 14 bases unmatched. In nucleotides, the CDR3 is TGTGCCAGCAGCCTTCCACCCAAGGGGACTAGCGGAAACAATGAGCAGTTCTTC. Its translation is CASSLPPKGTSGNNEQFF.

V and J are TRBV19 and TRBJ1-5, with TRBD1 matching 9 bases. V was pared by 4 bases and J by 2 bases, with 3 bases of the junction left unmatched. CDR1 and CDR2 (germline): LNHDA, SQIVND (reference sequence). This CDR3 is built from 15 residues. CDR3 region: CASSTQGARNQPQHF. CDR3 nucleotide sequence: TGTGCCAGTAGTACACAGGGGGCGCGCAATCAGCCCCAGCATTTT.

The count of this clone is one. This sequence joins TRBV28 and TRBJ1-5; perhaps TRBD1 as D (6 bases). Trimming removed 6 bases from V and 1 base from J, with 13 bases in between. In germline, CDR1 is MDHEN, CDR2 SYDVKM. The CDR3 loop spans 15 amino acids. The CDR3 protein is CASRVGGASNQPQHF. CDR3 in DNA: TGTGCCAGCAGGGTTGGGGGCGCGAGCAATCAGCCCCAGCATTTT. The full variable domain, in which reference TRBV28 and TRBJ1-5 provide the parts outside the CDR3, is DVKVTQSSRYLVKRTGEKVFLECVQDMDHENMFWYRQDPGLGLRLIYFSYDVKMKEKGDIPEGYSVSREKKERFSLILESASTNQTSMYLCASRVGGASNQPQHFGDGTRLSIL.

In its sample, this clone was seen once. The CDR3 coding sequence is TGTGCCAGCATTGGCGGGCGCTACGAGCAGTACTTC. It is translated as CASIGGRYEQYF. The chain combines TRBV28 with TRBJ2-7, with a weak D call TRBD2 (5 bases). Trimming removed 7 bases at V and 3 bases at J, with 10 bases between. Germline CDR1 MDHEN, CDR2 SYDVKM. The CDR3 spans 12 residues.

The chain combines TRBV9 with TRBJ2-7; 9 bases line up with TRBD2. This CDR3 region has 16 residues. Germline CDR1 is SGDLS and CDR2 is YYNGEE. V gave up 0 bases and J gave up 2 bases; unmatched junction bases: 6. CDR3: CASSVGGTSKTYEQYF. The DNA of the CDR3 is TGTGCCAGCAGCGTAGGGGGGACTAGCAAGACCTACGAGCAGTACTTC.

The chain links TRBV19 to TRBJ1-3; perhaps TRBD1 as D (5 bases). The CDR3 runs 15 residues. Germline-derived CDR1 and CDR2 are LNHDA and SQIVND (reference sequence). The ends were cut back, 7 bases at V and 2 bases at J, with 15 bases in the middle. The CDR3, as DNA: TGTGCCAGTACCCGGGCTGGGGCGACTGGAAACACCATATATTTT. This translates into CASTRAGATGNTIYF.

J is TRBJ2-1 and V is TRBV7-2; no definite D call. The CDR3 contains 13 residues. V shed 5 bases and J shed 12 bases, with 17 bases lying between them. The germline V gene encodes CDR1 SGHTA and CDR2 FQGNSA. In DNA form, the CDR3 reads TGTGCCAGCAGCAGCCGGACGATGCCGGGGCAGTTCTTC. Translated: CASSSRTMPGQFF. The whole variable domain, remainder taken from reference TRBV7-2 and TRBJ2-1, is GAGVSQSPSNKVTEKGKDVELRCDPISGHTALYWYRQSLGQGLEFLIYFQGNSAPDKSGLPSDRFSAERTGGSVSTLTIQRTQQEDSAVYLCASSSRTMPGQFFGPGTRLTVL.

The rearrangement uses TRBV4-2 and TRBJ2-1; tentatively, D is TRBD1 or TRBD2 (5 bases each). The CDR3 contains 15 residues. V was shortened by 2 bases and J by 7 bases, with 15 bases between the two germline ends. CDR1 is LGHNA, CDR2 YNFKEQ, per germline. Here the CDR3 reads CASSQSGRVRNEQFF. For the CDR3, the DNA is TGTGCCAGCAGCCAATCAGGGCGGGTTAGGAATGAGCAGTTCTTC.

J is TRBJ1-3 and V is TRBV6-6, with D hard to call. Germline CDR1 is MNHNY and CDR2 is SVGAGI (reference sequence). This CDR3 spans 15 amino acids. The V gene lost 2 bases and the J gene lost 4 bases, with 12 bases spanning the gap. The CDR3 protein is CASSYQEGSGNTIYF. CDR3 DNA: TGTGCCAGCAGTTACCAAGAGGGATCAGGAAACACCATATATTTT.

The chain joins TRBV6-5 to TRBJ2-7, with D tentatively TRBD1 (6 bases). Germline-derived CDR1 and CDR2 are MNHEY and SVGAGI. CDR3 length equals 12 residues. V was clipped by 6 bases and J by 5 bases, with 11 bases between them. This CDR3 reads CASRGHSHEQYF. The CDR3 DNA follows: TGTGCCAGCAGGGGACATTCCCACGAGCAGTACTTC.

The rearrangement links TRBV10-3 to TRBJ1-2; a possible D gene is TRBD1 (6 bases). The germline gives CDR1 ENHRY, CDR2 SYGVKD. The CDR3 runs to 13 residues. The V end lost 11 bases, the J end lost 0 bases, and 13 bases lay between the germline ends. CDR3 sequence: CAVQGRTNYGYTF. CDR3 DNA: TGTGCCGTGCAGGGGCGTACTAACTATGGCTACACCTTC.

The chain is built from TRBV7-2 and TRBJ2-7; 8 bases line up with TRBD2. Germline-derived CDR1 and CDR2 are SGHTA and FQGNSA. J lost 3 bases, V lost 1 base, and 2 bases had no gene match. CDR3 length equals 14 residues. This chain's CDR3 is CASSLGSGIYEQYF. DNA for the CDR3: TGTGCCAGCAGCTTAGGTAGCGGGATCTACGAGCAGTACTTC.

The V and J genes are TRBV7-9 and TRBJ1-4; 7 positions match TRBD1. This CDR3 has 17 amino acids. The trim removed 3 bases at V and 0 bases at J, leaving 7 bases unmatched. From germline, CDR1 is SEHNR and CDR2 FQNEAQ (reference sequence). CDR3 in amino acids: CASSFGRGGATNEKLFF. The CDR3 nucleotides are TGTGCCAGCAGCTTTGGCAGGGGGGGTGCAACTAATGAAAAACTGTTTTTT.

The J gene is TRBJ1-5, the V gene TRBV7-9, with TRBD1 identical over 8 bases. The CDR3 has 13 residues. The trim removed 5 bases at V and 9 bases at J, leaving 6 bases unmatched. From germline, CDR1 is SEHNR and CDR2 FQNEAQ (reference sequence). CDR3 sequence (DNA): TGTGCCAGCAGCCGACAGGGGCAGGGGCCCCAGCATTTT. Translation gives CASSRQGQGPQHF.

The J gene is TRBJ2-3, the V gene TRBV19, with unresolved D. CDR1 and CDR2 (germline): LNHDA, SQIVND (reference sequence). Trimming removed 4 bases at V and 3 bases at J, with 11 bases between. The CDR3 spans 14 residues. The CDR3 sequence: CASSTPINTDTQYF. CDR3 DNA sequence: TGTGCCAGTAGTACCCCGATTAATACAGATACGCAGTATTTT.

This sequence joins TRBV7-9 and TRBJ2-1, with D maybe TRBD2 (5 bases). The germline V gene has CDR1 SEHNR and CDR2 FQNEAQ (reference sequence). Trimming took 1 base from V and 10 from J, leaving 11 bases between them. The length of the CDR3 is 13 residues. The CDR3 reads CASSLVASKEQFF. As DNA, the CDR3 is TGTGCCAGCAGCTTAGTAGCTAGCAAGGAGCAGTTCTTC.

This clone was detected once. The chain combines TRBV25-1 with TRBJ2-7; 10 nucleotides match TRBD1. There are 13 residues in the CDR3. Germline CDR1 MGHDK, CDR2 SYGVNS. The ends lost 10 bases at V and 9 bases at J; junction bases unmatched: 12. CDR3 nucleotide sequence: TGTGCCACCAACCGGGGGACAGGGGACTTGCAGTACTTC. It encodes CATNRGTGDLQYF.

CDR3 in DNA: TGTGCCTGGAGCGGTAAATTGGGAGAGAAAGAGACCCAGTACTTC. Its translation is CAWSGKLGEKETQYF. The chain is built from TRBV30 and TRBJ2-5, with D perhaps matching TRBD2 (5 bases). Germline V gene data show CDR1 as GTSNPN and CDR2 as SVGIG (reference sequence). This CDR3 is built from 15 residues. V lost 3 bases to trimming and J lost 3 bases, with 17 bases between them.

Written as DNA, the CDR3 is TGTGCCAGTAACGACAGGGGTCGAATTAATGAGCAGTTCTTC. It translates to CASNDRGRINEQFF. The chain joins TRBV19 to TRBJ2-1; 8 bases match TRBD1. The V gene's germline CDR1 is LNHDA and CDR2 SQIVND (reference sequence). Trimming at V came to 7 bases and at J to 7 bases, leaving 9 bases not matched to a gene. The CDR3 contains 14 residues.

This clone has a single count. The chain is built from TRBV7-9 and TRBJ1-5; D might be TRBD1 (5 bases). Germline loops: CDR1 SEHNR, CDR2 FQNEAQ (reference sequence). The V and J ends lost 10 bases and 0 bases respectively, with 19 bases between them. There are 16 residues in the CDR3. The CDR3 nucleotides are TGTGCCACCCTCGGGGCCCAGGAAGTTAGCAATCAGCCCCAGCATTTT. Protein sequence: CATLGAQEVSNQPQHF.

The rearrangement joins TRBV19 to TRBJ2-7; D is perhaps TRBD1 (6 bases). V gave up 2 bases and J gave up 1 base, with 9 bases separating them. The germline V gene has CDR1 LNHDA and CDR2 SQIVND (reference sequence). The CDR3 extends over 14 amino acids. In DNA form, the CDR3 reads TGTGCCAGTAGTATACGGGACACTTCCTACGAGCAGTACTTC. It translates to CASSIRDTSYEQYF.